These 26 T cell receptor beta chains came from one sample sequenced in a study of blood T cells in healthy people across ages. Through a sample-barcoded 5' primer and a J-beta primer mix, a second PCR was run for roughly 6 to 12 cycles. TCRdb re-called the 5' RACE reads with MiXCR, one entry per CDR3 protein. The sample lists roughly 730,000 distinct CDR3 sequences, more than 50% occurring once. Source material: blood. These receptors were collected from a man aged 35 to 55 in good health.

The CDR3 DNA reads as TGTGCCAGTCGAGGGACATATCTAAAAAATGAGCAGTTCTTC. Protein product: CASRGTYLKNEQFF. This rearrangement joins TRBV2 to TRBJ2-1, with D maybe TRBD1 (6 bases). The ends were cut back, 9 bases at V and 7 bases at J, with 19 bases in the middle. Germline V gene sequence: CDR1 SNHLY, CDR2 FYNNEI. There are 14 residues in the CDR3. The whole variable domain, filled in from reference TRBV2 and TRBJ2-1, reads EPEVTQTPSHQVTQMGQEVILRCVPISNHLYFYWYRQILGQKVEFLVSFYNNEISEKSEIFDDQFSVERPDGSNFTLKIRSTKLEDSAMYFCASRGTYLKNEQFFGPGTRLTVL.

This clonotype was counted between two and nine times. The rearrangement links TRBV10-3 to TRBJ1-1; 7 bases agree with TRBD1. Germline trimming cut 4 bases from V and 5 bases from J; bases unmatched to any gene: 10. CDR1 and CDR2 (germline): ENHRY, SYGVKD. CDR3 length equals 15 residues. Written as DNA, the CDR3 is TGTGCCATCAGTGCGCGCCAGGGGGACGGTACTGAAGCTTTCTTT. Amino acids: CAISARQGDGTEAFF.

The table lists this clonotype with a few counts. The J gene is TRBJ2-7, the V gene TRBV4-1; the D gene is possibly TRBD1 (7 bases). Trimming cost V 2 bases and J 4 bases, with 15 bases left between them. Germline lookup yields CDR1 MGHRA and CDR2 YSYEKL. This CDR3 region has 15 residues. CDR3 sequence reads: CASSQLGGGAYEQYF. Here the CDR3 DNA reads TGCGCCAGCAGCCAATTAGGAGGGGGCGCTTACGAGCAGTACTTC.

The chain has TRBV6-6 and TRBJ2-1; no clear D gene. The CDR3 runs 12 residues. Germline V gene lookup returns CDR1 MNHNY and CDR2 SVGAGI (reference sequence). V lost 4 bases and J lost 8, with 9 bases in between. CDR3 DNA: TGTGCCAGCAGTTGGGTACGGGATGAGCAGTTCTTC. Translation: CASSWVRDEQFF.

This chain links TRBV20-1 with TRBJ2-5, with D perhaps matching TRBD1 (6 bases). The ends were cut back, 1 base at V and 5 bases at J, with 14 bases in the middle. CDR3 length equals 14 residues. Looked up from germline, CDR1 is DFQATT and CDR2 is SNEGSKA (reference sequence). CDR3 sequence reads: CSARANRVRETQYF. CDR3 coding DNA: TGCAGTGCTAGAGCTAACAGGGTTCGGGAGACCCAGTACTTC.

This clonotype was observed a handful of times. This chain joins TRBV20-1 and TRBJ2-1, with TRBD2 matching 11 bases. The germline gives CDR1 DFQATT, CDR2 SNEGSKA (reference sequence). The CDR3 covers 15 residues. Trimming took 3 bases from V and 9 from J; bases not matched to a gene: 10. CDR3 in amino acids: CSARDSGGAYREQFF. CDR3 bases: TGCAGTGCTAGGGATAGCGGGGGGGCATACCGTGAGCAGTTCTTC.

The gene calls are TRBV9 and TRBJ1-2; D gene ambiguous. This CDR3 is built from 14 residues. Germline CDR1 is SGDLS and CDR2 is YYNGEE. Trimming removed 4 bases at V and 4 bases at J, with 14 bases between. CDR3 coding DNA: TGTGCCAGCAGCCCCCAGGTGGGCGTCTATGGCTACACCTTC. It translates to CASSPQVGVYGYTF.

This clonotype has only one observation. The chain uses TRBV7-2 and TRBJ2-2; D tentatively reads TRBD1 or TRBD2 (5 bases each). V shed 5 bases and J shed 2 bases, with 21 bases lying between them. Per germline, CDR1 SGHTA and CDR2 FQGNSA. This CDR3 spans 18 amino acids. The CDR3 loop is CASSRQLGAGGNTGELFF. CDR3 bases: TGTGCCAGCAGCCGACAACTAGGGGCAGGCGGTAACACCGGGGAGCTGTTTTTT.

CDR3 sequence (DNA): TGTGCCAGCACCACCGATCGAGCCCTGGGGACCCAGTACTTC. It is translated as CASTTDRALGTQYF. The chain has TRBV5-4 and TRBJ2-5; D gene unclear. Germline CDR1 and CDR2: SGHNT and YYREEE (reference sequence). The germline V and J ends were trimmed by 6 bases and 7 bases, with 19 bases remaining between them. The CDR3 spans 14 residues.

This clonotype showed up just once. An end of the junction does not agree with germline; a read error may underlie this. V is TRBV11-2 and J is TRBJ1-1; D possibly corresponds to TRBD1 (6 bases). Germline values: CDR1 SGHAT, CDR2 FQNNGV. The CDR3 is made up of 15 amino acids. In DNA form, the CDR3 reads TGTGCCAGCAGCTCCTATACAGGGTTGAATACTGAAGCTTTCTTT. Amino acids: CASSSYTGLNTEAFF.

The V and J genes are TRBV20-1 and TRBJ2-3; D perhaps matches TRBD2 (5 bases). The CDR3 has 17 amino acids. From germline, CDR1 is DFQATT and CDR2 SNEGSKA (reference sequence). The V and J ends lost 3 bases and 3 bases respectively, with 22 bases between them. The CDR3 is CSARDLAGPEGTDTQYF. The CDR3 DNA is TGCAGTGCTAGGGATCTGGCAGGCCCTGAGGGTACAGATACGCAGTATTTT.

The V gene is TRBV7-9, the J gene TRBJ1-2, with D possibly being TRBD1 (5 bases). CDR3 length equals 15 residues. CDR1 is SEHNR, CDR2 FQNEAQ, per germline (reference sequence). The V gene lost 4 bases and the J gene lost 3 bases, with 15 bases spanning the gap. The CDR3 region is CASSSSGGGDYGYTF. DNA of the CDR3: TGTGCCAGCAGCTCCTCGGGCGGGGGGGACTATGGCTACACCTTC.

This clonotype was detected once. This chain uses TRBV9 with TRBJ2-3; 14 bases fit TRBD2. Germline V gives CDR1 SGDLS, CDR2 YYNGEE. The trim removed 3 bases at V and 7 bases at J, leaving 4 bases unmatched. The CDR3 is made up of 15 amino acids. CDR3 sequence reads: CASSAGTSGSYTQYF. In DNA form, the CDR3 reads TGTGCCAGCAGCGCCGGGACTAGCGGGAGCTATACGCAGTATTTT.

This clonotype has more than one count but fewer than ten. The chain joins TRBV27 to TRBJ1-6, with 8 bases matching TRBD1. The CDR3 is 17 residues long. The V and J ends lost 3 bases and 0 bases, in that order; junction bases with no gene match: 4. In germline, CDR1 is MNHEY, CDR2 SMNVEV (reference sequence). This CDR3 reads CASSLWDRSSYNSPLHF. The DNA of the CDR3 is TGTGCCAGCAGTTTGTGGGACAGGAGCTCCTATAATTCACCCCTCCACTTT.

The J gene is TRBJ2-5, the V gene TRBV6-2 or TRBV6-3, with D tentatively TRBD1 (5 bases). Per the germline V gene, CDR1 is MNHEY and CDR2 is SVGEGT. Trimming left V 7 bases short and J 5 bases short, with 17 bases between. The CDR3 has 14 residues. This chain's CDR3 is CASTTEQGRETQYF. The CDR3 bases are TGTGCCAGCACCACTGAGCAGGGTCGGGAGACCCAGTACTTC.

This clonotype has just a few counts. This chain connects TRBV28 to TRBJ2-5; TRBD1 matches 7 bases. Gene TRBJ2-7 matches the end of the DNA better, so the J call may be wrong. The length of the CDR3 is 16 residues. The germline gives CDR1 MDHEN, CDR2 SYDVKM. The CDR3 DNA follows: TGTGCCAGCAGTGGCTACCAAACCGGGACAGCGTACGAGCAGTACTTC. It is translated as CASSGYQTGTAYEQYF.

This clonotype was counted many times. The chain is built from TRBV10-3 and TRBJ2-5; 11 bases line up with TRBD1. V gave up 2 bases and J gave up 5 bases; unmatched junction bases: 7. Germline loops: CDR1 ENHRY, CDR2 SYGVKD. The CDR3 covers 16 residues. CDR3 protein: CAISEGTGGSTETQYF. CDR3 DNA: TGTGCCATCAGTGAGGGGACAGGGGGTTCCACGGAGACCCAGTACTTC.

This clonotype appeared once. The chain's CDR3 is CASSFDRAPRGYTF. The CDR3 region has the DNA TGTGCCAGCAGCTTTGACAGGGCTCCGCGTGGCTACACCTTC. The V gene is TRBV5-6, the J gene TRBJ1-2; TRBD1 agrees at 7 bases. The CDR3 sequence is 14 residues long. V trimming: 2 bases; J trimming: 7 bases; junction bases outside the gene matches: 8. CDR1 is SGHDT and CDR2 is YYEEEE in the germline V gene.

This chain links TRBV7-2 with TRBJ2-1; a possible D gene is TRBD2 (6 bases). Germline values: CDR1 SGHTA, CDR2 FQGNSA. The CDR3 is 15 amino acids. The V end lost 1 base, the J end lost 8 bases, and 15 bases lay between the germline ends. CDR3 protein: CASSLEITTSDEQFF. In DNA, the CDR3 is TGTGCCAGCAGCTTAGAAATCACGACTAGTGATGAGCAGTTCTTC.

V usage is TRBV7-6 and J usage is TRBJ1-2; D is perhaps TRBD1 (5 bases). V lost 1 base and J lost 4, with 16 bases in between. The length of the CDR3 is 16 residues. Germline V gene lookup returns CDR1 SGHVS and CDR2 FNYEAQ. CDR3 nucleotide sequence: TGTGCCAGCAGCTTAGGGGGGTCGTCCAACTCCTATGGCTACACCTTC. Amino acid sequence: CASSLGGSSNSYGYTF.

The rearrangement joins TRBV24-1 to TRBJ1-1; D is ambiguous. Germline V CDR1 and CDR2: KGHDR, SFDVKD. V lost 2 bases and J lost 5, with 8 bases in between. The CDR3 extends over 13 amino acids. This chain's CDR3 is CATSDSGRTEAFF. Here the CDR3 DNA reads TGTGCCACCAGTGATTCCGGCAGGACTGAAGCTTTCTTT.

Only a few counts were recorded for this clonotype. V is TRBV15 and J is TRBJ2-4; 8 nucleotides line up with TRBD1. The ends lost 0 bases at V and 9 bases at J; junction bases unmatched: 7. Germline CDR1 is LNHNV and CDR2 is YYDKDF (reference sequence). The CDR3 runs to 15 residues. CDR3 loop: CATSRDGQGTGIQYF. Written as DNA, the CDR3 is TGTGCCACCAGCAGAGACGGACAGGGTACGGGCATTCAGTACTTC. The whole variable domain, filled in from reference TRBV15 and TRBJ2-4, reads DAMVIQNPRYQVTQFGKPVTLSCSQTLNHNVMYWYQQKSSQAPKLLFHYYDKDFNNEADTPDNFQSRRPNTSFCFLDIRSPGLGDTAMYLCATSRDGQGTGIQYFGAGTRLSVL.

The V gene is TRBV18, the J gene TRBJ1-1; D not resolved. This CDR3 has 16 amino acids. V was shortened by 2 bases and J by 7 bases, with 20 bases between the two germline ends. CDR1 KGHSH and CDR2 LQKENI come from the germline V gene. CDR3 region: CASSPDPPRGGIEAFF. CDR3 bases: TGTGCCAGCTCACCAGATCCCCCGCGGGGTGGGATTGAAGCTTTCTTT.

This clonotype was counted once. This may stem from a read error, because a much larger clone lies one nucleotide away. This chain connects TRBV18 to TRBJ2-5; no definite D call. Gene TRBJ2-1 matches the end of the DNA better, so the J call may be wrong. Germline CDR1 is KGHSH and CDR2 is LQKENI. CDR3 size: 14 residues. This CDR3 reads CASSPRSAQETQFF. The CDR3 DNA sequence: TGTGCCAGCTCACCTCGATCGGCCCAAGAGACCCAGTTCTTC.

The sample holds a few counts of this clonotype. The genes are TRBV5-1 and TRBJ2-7, with D possibly being TRBD2 (6 bases). Germline CDR1 is SGHRS and CDR2 is YFSETQ. The CDR3 has 15 amino acids. V was clipped by 3 bases and J by 5 bases, with 18 bases between them. In DNA form, the CDR3 reads TGCGCCAGCAGCTATTCTACGGGAGCCCACAACGAGCAGTACTTC. Its protein product is CASSYSTGAHNEQYF.

The rearrangement uses TRBV12-3 or TRBV12-4 and TRBJ2-5, with TRBD2 as a possible D gene (5 bases). The CDR3 runs to 13 residues. Deletions cut 6 bases from V and 2 bases from J, with 10 bases between. This CDR3 reads CASRDGKQETQYF. CDR3 in DNA: TGTGCCAGCAGGGACGGGAAGCAAGAGACCCAGTACTTC.